This record looks at one T cell receptor beta chain sequence and its context. Its target is not known. This specimen belongs to a study of cytomegalovirus exposure and HLA in healthy donors. Across the whole study: Genotyping of about 400 donors showed that 80% to 85% belonged to the Caucasian-associated ancestry cluster.

The ends were cut back, 6 bases at V and 0 bases at J, with 6 bases in the middle. The V gene's germline CDR1 is MNHEY and CDR2 SVGAGI. This CDR3 is 14 amino acids long. Broader study findings: Generally TCR sequences proved uncommon, though certain public TCRs appeared in numerous donors. Common viral pathogens seemed, in a later analysis, to connect with several of the most significant clusters. A few V segments could not be told apart, such as TRBV6-2 and TRBV6-3, and were left out.

The PCR used 60 Vbeta and 13 Jbeta primers. Libraries were prepared by immunoSEQ multiplex PCR; TCRdb keeps only in-frame clonotypes and omits some of them. The repertoire has some 130,000 clones, around four fifths of them found once; the top ten carry roughly 1.2%. The receptor was derived from a male donor in good health and CMV-seropositive. Sequencing used PBMCs. The rearrangement uses TRBV6-5 and TRBJ2-6; D unresolved. CDR3 sequence (DNA): TGTGCCAGCAGCCCCGGCTCTGGGGCCAACGTCCTGACTTTC. Translating it yields CASSPGSGANVLTF.